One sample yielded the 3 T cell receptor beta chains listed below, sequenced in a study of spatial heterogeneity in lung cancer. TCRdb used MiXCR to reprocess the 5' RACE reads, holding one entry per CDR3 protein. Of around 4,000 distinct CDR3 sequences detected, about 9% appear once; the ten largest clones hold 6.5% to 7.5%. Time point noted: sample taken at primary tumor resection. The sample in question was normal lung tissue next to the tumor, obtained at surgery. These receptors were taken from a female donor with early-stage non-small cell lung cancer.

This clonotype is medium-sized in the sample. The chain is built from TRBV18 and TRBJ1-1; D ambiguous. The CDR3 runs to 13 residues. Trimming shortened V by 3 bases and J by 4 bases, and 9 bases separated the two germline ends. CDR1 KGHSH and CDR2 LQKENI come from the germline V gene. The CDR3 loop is CASSPSEGTEAFF. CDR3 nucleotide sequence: TGTGCCAGCTCACCGTCCGAGGGCACTGAAGCTTTCTTT.

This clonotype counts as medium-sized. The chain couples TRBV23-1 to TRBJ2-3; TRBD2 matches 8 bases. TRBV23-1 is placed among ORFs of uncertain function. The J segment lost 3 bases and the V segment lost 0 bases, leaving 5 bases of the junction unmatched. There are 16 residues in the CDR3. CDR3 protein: CASSQSGAGETDTQYF. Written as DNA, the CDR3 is TGCGCCAGCAGTCAATCCGGAGCGGGGGAGACAGATACGCAGTATTTT.

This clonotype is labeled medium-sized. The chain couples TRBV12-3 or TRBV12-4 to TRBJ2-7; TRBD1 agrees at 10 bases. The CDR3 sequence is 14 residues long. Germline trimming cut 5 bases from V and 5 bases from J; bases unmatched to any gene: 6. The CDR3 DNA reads TGTGCCAGCAGTGAAAGACAGGGGGCCCACGAGCAGTACTTC. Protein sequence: CASSERQGAHEQYF.